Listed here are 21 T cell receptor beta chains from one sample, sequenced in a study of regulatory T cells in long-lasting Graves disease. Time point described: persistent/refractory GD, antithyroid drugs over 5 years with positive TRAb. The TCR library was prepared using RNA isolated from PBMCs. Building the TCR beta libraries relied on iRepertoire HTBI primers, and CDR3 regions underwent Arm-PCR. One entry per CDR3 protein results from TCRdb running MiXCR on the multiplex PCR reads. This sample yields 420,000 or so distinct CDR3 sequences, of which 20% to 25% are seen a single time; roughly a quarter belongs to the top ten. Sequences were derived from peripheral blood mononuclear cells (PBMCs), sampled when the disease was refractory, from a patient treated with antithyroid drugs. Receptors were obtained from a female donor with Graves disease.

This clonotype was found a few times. CDR3 DNA sequence: TGCAGTGCTAGAGCCGGGACAGGGGGCGTTTACGAGCAGTACTTC. It is translated as CSARAGTGGVYEQYF. The V gene is TRBV20-1, the J gene TRBJ2-7; 12 bases match TRBD1. The CDR3 is 15 residues long. Germline values: CDR1 DFQATT, CDR2 SNEGSKA (reference sequence). Trimming took 1 base from V and 4 from J; bases not matched to a gene: 5.

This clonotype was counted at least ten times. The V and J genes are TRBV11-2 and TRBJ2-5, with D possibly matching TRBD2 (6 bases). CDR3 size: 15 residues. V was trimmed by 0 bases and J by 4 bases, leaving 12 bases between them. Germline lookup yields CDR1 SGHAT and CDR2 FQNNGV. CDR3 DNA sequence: TGTGCCAGCAGCTTAGAGGGGGGTACCCGAGAGACCCAGTACTTC. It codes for CASSLEGGTRETQYF. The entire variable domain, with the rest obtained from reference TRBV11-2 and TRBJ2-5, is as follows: EAGVAQSPRYKIIEKRQSVAFWCNPISGHATLYWYQQILGQGPKLLIQFQNNGVVDDSQLPKDRFSAERLKGVDSTLKIQPAKLEDSAVYLCASSLEGGTRETQYFGPGTRLLVL.

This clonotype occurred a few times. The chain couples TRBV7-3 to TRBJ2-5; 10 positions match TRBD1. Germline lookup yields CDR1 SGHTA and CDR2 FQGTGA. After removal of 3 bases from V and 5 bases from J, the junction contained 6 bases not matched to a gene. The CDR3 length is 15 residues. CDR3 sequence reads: CASSFMDRGRETQYF. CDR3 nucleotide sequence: TGTGCCAGCAGCTTTATGGACAGGGGGAGGGAGACCCAGTACTTC.

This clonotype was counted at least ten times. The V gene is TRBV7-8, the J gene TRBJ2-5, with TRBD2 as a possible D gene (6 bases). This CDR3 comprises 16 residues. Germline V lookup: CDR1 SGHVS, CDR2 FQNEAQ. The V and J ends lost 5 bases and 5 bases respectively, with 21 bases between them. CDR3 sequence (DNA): TGTGCCAGCAGCCTCACCCGGGTTCCCCGGGGGGAGACCCAGTACTTC. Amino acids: CASSLTRVPRGETQYF.

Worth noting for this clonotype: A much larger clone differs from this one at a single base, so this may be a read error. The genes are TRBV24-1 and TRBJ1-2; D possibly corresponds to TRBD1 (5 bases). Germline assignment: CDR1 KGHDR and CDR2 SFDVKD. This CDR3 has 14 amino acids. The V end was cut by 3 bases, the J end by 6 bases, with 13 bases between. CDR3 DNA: TGTGCCACCAGTGATGTGACAGCGTACCATGGCTACACCTTC. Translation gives CATSDVTAYHGYTF.

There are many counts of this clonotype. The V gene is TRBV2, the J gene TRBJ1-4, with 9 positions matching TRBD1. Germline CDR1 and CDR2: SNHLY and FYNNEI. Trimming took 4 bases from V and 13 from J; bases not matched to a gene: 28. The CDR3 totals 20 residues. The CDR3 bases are TGTGCCAGCAGTGCGGTAGCCGGGACAGGGACGCTGACCGGGTTGAAGTCACTGTTTTTT. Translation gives CASSAVAGTGTLTGLKSLFF.

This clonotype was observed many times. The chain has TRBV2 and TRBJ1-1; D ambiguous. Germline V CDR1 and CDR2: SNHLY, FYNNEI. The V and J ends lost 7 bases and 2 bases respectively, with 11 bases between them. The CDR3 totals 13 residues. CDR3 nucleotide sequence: TGTGCCAGCAATCGGGGATACAACACTGAAGCTTTCTTT. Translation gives CASNRGYNTEAFF.

CDR3 sequence (DNA): TGTGCCAGCTCACCGTCCTTGGGGAATGAGCAGTTCTTC. Its translation is CASSPSLGNEQFF. The chain combines TRBV18 with TRBJ2-1; D is uncertain. Germline CDR1 is KGHSH and CDR2 is LQKENI. Trimming cost V 3 bases and J 7 bases, with 10 bases left between them. This CDR3 contains 13 residues.

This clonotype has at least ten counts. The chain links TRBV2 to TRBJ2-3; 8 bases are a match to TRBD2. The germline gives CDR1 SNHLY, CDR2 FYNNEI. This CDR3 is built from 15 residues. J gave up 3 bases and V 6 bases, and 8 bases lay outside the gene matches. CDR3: CASRGTSRSTDTQYF. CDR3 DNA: TGTGCCAGCAGGGGGACTAGTCGCTCGACAGATACGCAGTATTTT.

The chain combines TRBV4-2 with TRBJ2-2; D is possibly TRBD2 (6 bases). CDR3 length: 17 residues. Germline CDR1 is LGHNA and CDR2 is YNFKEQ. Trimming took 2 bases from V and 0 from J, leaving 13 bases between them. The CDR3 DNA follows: TGTGCCAGCAGCCAACGAGCCACTAGCTCGAACACCGGGGAGCTGTTTTTT. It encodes CASSQRATSSNTGELFF.

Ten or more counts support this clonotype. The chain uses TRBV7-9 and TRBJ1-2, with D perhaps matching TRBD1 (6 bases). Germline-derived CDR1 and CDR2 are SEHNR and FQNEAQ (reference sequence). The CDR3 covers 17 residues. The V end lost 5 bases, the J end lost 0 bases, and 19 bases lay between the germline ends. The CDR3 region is CASSRAIAHRANYGYTF. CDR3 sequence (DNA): TGTGCCAGCAGCCGCGCAATCGCCCACAGGGCTAACTATGGCTACACCTTC.

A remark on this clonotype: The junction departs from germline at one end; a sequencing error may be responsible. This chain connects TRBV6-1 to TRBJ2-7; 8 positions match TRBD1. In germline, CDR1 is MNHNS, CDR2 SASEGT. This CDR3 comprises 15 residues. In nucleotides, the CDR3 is TGTGCCAGCAGCCCCCCGACAGGGGAGGAGAGCGAGCATTACTTC. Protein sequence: CASSPPTGEESEHYF.

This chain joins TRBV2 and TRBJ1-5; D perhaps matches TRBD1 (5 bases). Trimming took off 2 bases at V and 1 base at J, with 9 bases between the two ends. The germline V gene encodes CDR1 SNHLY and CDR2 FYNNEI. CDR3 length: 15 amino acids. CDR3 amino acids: CASSERGISNQPQHF. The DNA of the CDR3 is TGTGCCAGCAGTGAACGGGGGATAAGCAATCAGCCCCAGCATTTT.

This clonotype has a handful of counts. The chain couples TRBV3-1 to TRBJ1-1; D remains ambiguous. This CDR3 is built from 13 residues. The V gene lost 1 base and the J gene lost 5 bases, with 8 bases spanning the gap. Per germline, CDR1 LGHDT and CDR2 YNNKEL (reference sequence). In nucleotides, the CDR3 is TGTGCCAGCAGCCAAGCCTTATTTACTGAAGCTTTCTTT. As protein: CASSQALFTEAFF.

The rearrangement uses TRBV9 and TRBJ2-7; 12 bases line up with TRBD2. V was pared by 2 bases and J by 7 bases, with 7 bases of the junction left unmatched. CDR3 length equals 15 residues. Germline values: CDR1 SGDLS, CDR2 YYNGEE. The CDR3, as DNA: TGTGCCAGCAGCGTGCTGACTAGCGGGAGTGGGGAGCAGTACTTC. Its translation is CASSVLTSGSGEQYF.

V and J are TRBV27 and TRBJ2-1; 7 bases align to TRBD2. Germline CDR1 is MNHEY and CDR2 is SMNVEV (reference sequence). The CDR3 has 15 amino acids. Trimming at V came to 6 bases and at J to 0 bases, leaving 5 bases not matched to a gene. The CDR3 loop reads CASRGGESSYNEQFF. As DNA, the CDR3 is TGTGCCAGCAGGGGGGGGGAGAGCTCCTACAATGAGCAGTTCTTC.

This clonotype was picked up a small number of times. The CDR3 nucleotides read TGCAGTGCTAAGCGGACAGGCGAAACCTACGAGCAGTACTTC. Amino acid sequence: CSAKRTGETYEQYF. The genes are TRBV20-1 and TRBJ2-7; 7 bases are shared with TRBD1. The CDR3 covers 14 residues. CDR1 and CDR2 (germline): DFQATT, SNEGSKA (reference sequence). V lost 4 bases, J lost 2 bases, and 8 bases stayed unmatched.

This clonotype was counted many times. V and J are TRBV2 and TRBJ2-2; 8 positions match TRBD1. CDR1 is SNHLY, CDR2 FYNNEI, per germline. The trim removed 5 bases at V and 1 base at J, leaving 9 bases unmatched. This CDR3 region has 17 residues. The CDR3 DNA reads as TGTGCCAGCAGTCACCCAAACGACAGGGGGAACACCGGGGAGCTGTTTTTT. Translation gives CASSHPNDRGNTGELFF.

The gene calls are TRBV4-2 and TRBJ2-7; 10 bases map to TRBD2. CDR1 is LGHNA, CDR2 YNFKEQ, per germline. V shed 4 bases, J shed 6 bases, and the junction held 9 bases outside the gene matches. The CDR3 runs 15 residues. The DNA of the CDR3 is TGTGCCAGCAGCCCCCGCGGGCTAGCGGGAGTCGAGCAGTACTTC. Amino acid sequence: CASSPRGLAGVEQYF.

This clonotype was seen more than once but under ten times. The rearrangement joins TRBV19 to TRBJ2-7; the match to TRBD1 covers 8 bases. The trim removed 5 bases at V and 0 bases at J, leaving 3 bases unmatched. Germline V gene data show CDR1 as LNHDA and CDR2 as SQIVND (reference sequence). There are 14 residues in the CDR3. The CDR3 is CASSGQGPSYEQYF. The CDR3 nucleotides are TGTGCCAGTAGTGGACAGGGCCCCTCCTACGAGCAGTACTTC.

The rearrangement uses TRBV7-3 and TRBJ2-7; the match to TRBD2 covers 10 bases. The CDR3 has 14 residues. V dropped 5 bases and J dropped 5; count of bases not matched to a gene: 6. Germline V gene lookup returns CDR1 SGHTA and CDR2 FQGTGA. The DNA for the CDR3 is TGTGCCAGCAGCCCTAGCGGGAGTTCCGACGAGCAGTACTTC. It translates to CASSPSGSSDEQYF.